This entry lists 31 T cell receptor beta chains sequenced from one sample in a study of blood T cell repertoires in COVID-19. Only in-frame clones appear in the TCRdb table, and some are missing; sequencing was by immunoSEQ multiplex PCR. The top ten hold around 30% of the sample, which has tens of thousands of clones, roughly 85% seen once. The sequenced material came from peripheral blood. Receptors were obtained from a human donor in a cohort sampled during active COVID-19.

The gene calls are TRBV11-2 and TRBJ1-3; no firm D call. Trimming cost V 5 bases and J 0 bases, with 14 bases left between them. The length of the CDR3 is 16 residues. From germline, CDR1 is SGHAT and CDR2 FQNNGV. CDR3 sequence: CASSAPPPYSGNTIYF. The CDR3 nucleotides are TGTGCCAGCAGCGCCCCGCCGCCCTACTCTGGAAACACCATATATTTT. The complete variable domain, with remaining parts taken from reference TRBV11-2 and TRBJ1-3, reads EAGVAQSPRYKIIEKRQSVAFWCNPISGHATLYWYQQILGQGPKLLIQFQNNGVVDDSQLPKDRFSAERLKGVDSTLKIQPAKLEDSAVYLCASSAPPPYSGNTIYFGEGSWLTVV.

The chain employs TRBV7-6 and TRBJ2-2; 11 bases agree with TRBD2. CDR3 length: 15 amino acids. Trimming removed 5 bases from V and 2 bases from J; junction bases left unmatched: 1. Germline V gene lookup returns CDR1 SGHVS and CDR2 FNYEAQ. The CDR3 spells CASSRLAGNTGELFF. In DNA form, the CDR3 reads TGTGCCAGCAGCCGACTAGCGGGAAACACCGGGGAGCTGTTTTTT.

The V gene is TRBV11-1, the J gene TRBJ2-1; D not resolved. CDR3 length: 14 amino acids. Per germline, CDR1 SGHAT and CDR2 FQDESV (reference sequence). Between the trimmed V and J ends, which lost 2 bases and 4 bases, there was a span of 9 bases. This CDR3 is CASSLQSRYNEQFF. The CDR3 nucleotides read TGTGCCAGCAGCTTACAGAGCAGGTACAATGAGCAGTTCTTC.

The chain couples TRBV18 to TRBJ2-5, with 10 bases aligning to TRBD1. The V gene end was trimmed by 0 bases and the J gene end by 5 bases; junction bases not matched to a gene: 6. The CDR3 has 16 residues. Germline CDR1 is KGHSH and CDR2 is LQKENI. As DNA, the CDR3 is TGTGCCAGCTCACCACCTGGGACAGGGGTAGGGGAGACCCAGTACTTC. This codes for CASSPPGTGVGETQYF.

The gene calls are TRBV7-3 and TRBJ1-4; a weak D match, TRBD1 (6 bases). The CDR3 consists of 15 residues. V gave up 6 bases and J gave up 3 bases, with 14 bases separating them. The germline gives CDR1 SGHTA, CDR2 FQGTGA. The CDR3 nucleotides are TGTGCCAGCAGTCGCACAGGGCTGGCTAATGAAAAACTGTTTTTT. Translating it yields CASSRTGLANEKLFF.

This chain links TRBV9 with TRBJ2-7; D gene ambiguous. V gave up 3 bases and J gave up 7 bases, with 11 bases separating them. The germline V gene has CDR1 SGDLS and CDR2 YYNGEE. The CDR3 length is 12 residues. The CDR3 reads CASSGSVGEQYF. DNA for the CDR3: TGTGCCAGCAGCGGGTCCGTCGGGGAGCAGTACTTC.

This rearrangement joins TRBV4-1 to TRBJ2-5; 15 bases map to TRBD2. V lost 2 bases, J lost 4 bases, and 8 bases stayed unmatched. This CDR3 is 18 amino acids long. Germline lookup yields CDR1 MGHRA and CDR2 YSYEKL. CDR3 region: CASSQMGLAGGRVETQYF. The CDR3 bases are TGCGCCAGCAGCCAAATGGGACTAGCGGGAGGACGGGTAGAGACCCAGTACTTC.

The V gene is TRBV29-1, the J gene TRBJ2-7; TRBD2 matches at 8 bases. The germline V gene has CDR1 SQVTM and CDR2 ANQGSEA. The length of the CDR3 is 13 residues. The CDR3 loop reads CGAVPAGASEQYF. CDR3 DNA sequence: TGCGGAGCCGTTCCAGCGGGAGCTTCCGAGCAGTACTTC.

V is TRBV9 and J is TRBJ1-2; D may be TRBD1 (6 bases). The V gene lost 3 bases and the J gene lost 4 bases, with 16 bases spanning the gap. The CDR3 contains 15 residues. Germline CDR1 reads SGDLS; CDR2 reads YYNGEE. CDR3 DNA sequence: TGTGCCAGCAGCGCCGGTCCGGGGGGCAGCTATGGCTACACCTTC. Amino acids: CASSAGPGGSYGYTF.

This clone was seen once. The chain joins TRBV18 to TRBJ1-3; D possibly corresponds to TRBD1 (6 bases). Per the germline V gene, CDR1 is KGHSH and CDR2 is LQKENI. V lost 6 bases to trimming and J lost 0 bases, with 12 bases between them. CDR3 length: 15 amino acids. CDR3 region: CASSLGQISGNTIYF. The CDR3 coding sequence is TGTGCCAGCTCGCTGGGACAAATCTCTGGAAACACCATATATTTT. The entire variable domain, with the rest obtained from reference TRBV18 and TRBJ1-3, is as follows: NAGVMQNPRHLVRRRGQEARLRCSPMKGHSHVYWYRQLPEEGLKFMVYLQKENIIDESGMPKERFSAEFPKEGPSILRIQQVVRGDSAAYFCASSLGQISGNTIYFGEGSWLTVV.

V is TRBV6-5 and J is TRBJ1-5, with D unclear. With 6 bases removed from V and 3 bases from J, the gap between germline ends came to 12 bases. CDR3 size: 14 residues. The germline V gene has CDR1 MNHEY and CDR2 SVGAGI. This chain's CDR3 is CASRADTNNQPQHF. Here the CDR3 DNA reads TGTGCCAGCAGGGCAGACACCAACAATCAGCCCCAGCATTTT.

The chain uses TRBV5-1 and TRBJ2-2, with 7 positions matching TRBD1. This CDR3 is built from 15 residues. Germline trimming cut 3 bases from V and 1 base from J; bases unmatched to any gene: 3. Looked up from germline, CDR1 is SGHRS and CDR2 is YFSETQ. CDR3 in DNA: TGCGCCAGCAGCTCGGGACAGTGGAACACCGGGGAGCTGTTTTTT. Translation gives CASSSGQWNTGELFF.

This clone was seen only a few times. The V call is TRBV5-1, the J call TRBJ2-2; TRBD1 matches 7 bases. J gave up 2 bases and V 5 bases, and 9 bases lay outside the gene matches. This CDR3 has 16 amino acids. Looked up from germline, CDR1 is SGHRS and CDR2 is YFSETQ. In DNA, the CDR3 is TGCGCCAGCAGTTCCCTGCGGACAGGAAACACCGGGGAGCTGTTTTTT. It encodes CASSSLRTGNTGELFF.

The chain combines TRBV27 with TRBJ2-2; 7 bases fit TRBD1. Germline V lookup: CDR1 MNHEY, CDR2 SMNVEV (reference sequence). J was trimmed by 5 bases and V by 6 bases; bases with no gene match: 9. This CDR3 has 15 amino acids. CDR3 amino acids: CASRVGTAVTGELFF. The CDR3 DNA is TGTGCCAGCAGGGTCGGGACAGCCGTTACCGGGGAGCTGTTTTTT.

This clone was seen many times. V usage is TRBV7-9 and J usage is TRBJ1-1, with D perhaps TRBD1 (5 bases). V lost 2 bases and J lost 5, with 9 bases in between. CDR1 is SEHNR and CDR2 is FQNEAQ in the germline V gene (reference sequence). The CDR3 contains 13 residues. The DNA for the CDR3 is TGTGCCAGCAGCTTATCGGGGGTTACTGAAGCTTTCTTT. Amino acid sequence: CASSLSGVTEAFF.

This clone was found once. The gene calls are TRBV19 and TRBJ1-1, with D hard to call. Trimming removed 5 bases from V and 6 bases from J, with 10 bases in between. CDR3 length: 12 amino acids. Germline V gene data show CDR1 as LNHDA and CDR2 as SQIVND (reference sequence). This CDR3 is CASSRGQAEAFF. In DNA form, the CDR3 reads TGTGCCAGTAGTCGGGGTCAGGCTGAAGCTTTCTTT.

V and J are TRBV4-1 and TRBJ1-1; the match to TRBD1 covers 12 bases. The CDR3 consists of 15 residues. The J segment lost 7 bases and the V segment lost 5 bases, leaving 8 bases of the junction unmatched. Germline V gene lookup returns CDR1 MGHRA and CDR2 YSYEKL. This chain's CDR3 is CASSVLGTGGDEAFF. The CDR3 DNA sequence: TGCGCCAGCAGCGTCCTAGGGACAGGGGGCGATGAAGCTTTCTTT.

This sequence joins TRBV7-2 and TRBJ1-1, with 8 bases fitting TRBD1. The germline CDR1 and CDR2 sequences are SGHTA and FQGNSA. V trimming: 5 bases; J trimming: 1 base; junction bases outside the gene matches: 6. The CDR3 spans 15 residues. In DNA, the CDR3 is TGTGCCAGCAGCACCCGGACAGGGAAGAACACTGAAGCTTTCTTT. This gives the protein CASSTRTGKNTEAFF. The complete variable domain, with remaining parts taken from reference TRBV7-2 and TRBJ1-1, reads GAGVSQSPSNKVTEKGKDVELRCDPISGHTALYWYRQSLGQGLEFLIYFQGNSAPDKSGLPSDRFSAERTGGSVSTLTIQRTQQEDSAVYLCASSTRTGKNTEAFFGQGTRLTVV.

The V call is TRBV2, the J call TRBJ1-5; TRBD1 matches at 11 bases. The junction had 7 bases not matched to a gene; V was cut back by 6 bases and J by 3 bases. The CDR3 is 16 residues long. Germline V CDR1 and CDR2: SNHLY, FYNNEI. In nucleotides, the CDR3 is TGTGCCAGCAGACGTGGACAGGGGGCGAACAATCAGCCCCAGCATTTT. As protein: CASRRGQGANNQPQHF.

The chain joins TRBV7-2 to TRBJ2-1; TRBD1 matches 11 bases. Germline-derived CDR1 and CDR2 are SGHTA and FQGNSA. V was pared by 4 bases and J by 5 bases, with 1 base of the junction left unmatched. The CDR3 loop spans 14 amino acids. The CDR3 DNA is TGTGCCAGCAGCTCGGGACAGGGGGACAATGAGCAGTTCTTC. Its protein is CASSSGQGDNEQFF.

The chain employs TRBV28 and TRBJ2-5, with 8 bases identical to TRBD2. CDR3 length: 15 residues. Germline V gives CDR1 MDHEN, CDR2 SYDVKM. V gave up 5 bases and J gave up 5 bases; unmatched junction bases: 10. The CDR3: CASSPHGGGGETQYF. In nucleotides, the CDR3 is TGTGCCAGCAGTCCCCATGGCGGCGGGGGGGAGACCCAGTACTTC. The variable domain in full, with the rest retrieved from reference TRBV28 and TRBJ2-5, is DVKVTQSSRYLVKRTGEKVFLECVQDMDHENMFWYRQDPGLGLRLIYFSYDVKMKEKGDIPEGYSVSREKKERFSLILESASTNQTSMYLCASSPHGGGGETQYFGPGTRLLVL.

The rearrangement links TRBV6-2 or TRBV6-3 to TRBJ1-5; TRBD1 matches at 8 bases. CDR3 size: 15 residues. Germline V gives CDR1 MNHEY, CDR2 SVGEGT. V gave up 5 bases and J gave up 5 bases; unmatched junction bases: 8. Here the CDR3 reads CASSDQGAWDQPQHF. CDR3 in DNA: TGTGCCAGCAGTGACCAGGGGGCTTGGGATCAGCCCCAGCATTTT.

This chain uses TRBV10-3 with TRBJ2-1, with D maybe TRBD2 (6 bases). Trimming pared 7 bases from V and 10 bases from J, leaving 14 bases between. CDR1 and CDR2 from the germline V gene are ENHRY and SYGVKD. The length of the CDR3 is 12 residues. The CDR3 reads CAINSGSTEQFF. Here the CDR3 DNA reads TGTGCCATCAACAGCGGGTCTACCGAGCAGTTCTTC.

This clone was recorded once. The V gene is TRBV6-2 or TRBV6-3, the J gene TRBJ2-1; 7 bases fit TRBD2. Trimming at V came to 4 bases and at J to 15 bases, leaving 12 bases not matched to a gene. The CDR3 length is 13 residues. The germline gives CDR1 MNHEY, CDR2 SVGEGT. The CDR3 nucleotides read TGTGCCAGCAGTTGGTCCGGGACTACCTCTCGGTTCTTC. Translation: CASSWSGTTSRFF.

The V call is TRBV30, the J call TRBJ1-1; D is unresolved. Deletions cut 0 bases from V and 1 base from J, with 6 bases between. The CDR3 consists of 13 residues. Per the germline V gene, CDR1 is GTSNPN and CDR2 is SVGIG (reference sequence). Here the CDR3 reads CAWSVTQNTEAFF. The CDR3 DNA is TGTGCCTGGAGTGTAACTCAGAACACTGAAGCTTTCTTT.

CDR3 nucleotides: TGCGCCAGCAGCTTGGGGACAGGGGGCCGTGGCTACACCTTC. Its protein product is CASSLGTGGRGYTF. The chain links TRBV5-1 to TRBJ1-2; 11 nucleotides match TRBD1. Per the germline V gene, CDR1 is SGHRS and CDR2 is YFSETQ. This CDR3 comprises 14 residues. Trimming removed 0 bases from V and 7 bases from J; junction bases left unmatched: 2.

The rearrangement uses TRBV29-1 and TRBJ2-7, with D uncertain. The ends were cut back, 2 bases at V and 5 bases at J, with 7 bases in the middle. The CDR3 loop spans 11 amino acids. CDR1 is SQVTM, CDR2 ANQGSEA, per germline. This CDR3 is CSVELVHEQYF. Written as DNA, the CDR3 is TGCAGCGTTGAATTAGTTCACGAGCAGTACTTC.

The chain is built from TRBV29-1 and TRBJ1-1; the match to TRBD1 covers 8 bases. After removal of 6 bases from V and 1 base from J, the junction contained 13 bases not matched to a gene. CDR1 SQVTM and CDR2 ANQGSEA come from the germline V gene. The CDR3 runs to 16 residues. The DNA of the CDR3 is TGCAGCGTAGGGACGGGACAGGCGAGAGGGAACACTGAAGCTTTCTTT. Translating it yields CSVGTGQARGNTEAFF.

The rearrangement links TRBV11-3 to TRBJ2-2; perhaps TRBD1 as D (6 bases). In germline, CDR1 is SGHNT, CDR2 YENEEA. With 5 bases removed from V and 5 bases from J, the gap between germline ends came to 12 bases. This CDR3 is built from 14 residues. CDR3 DNA: TGTGCCAGCAGCAGAAGCACAGGGACCGGGGAGCTGTTTTTT. This translates into CASSRSTGTGELFF.

Only a few counts were recorded for this clone. The genes are TRBV30 and TRBJ2-3, with 14 bases fitting TRBD2. Germline V gene data show CDR1 as GTSNPN and CDR2 as SVGIG (reference sequence). Trimming at V came to 1 base and at J to 4 bases, leaving 4 bases not matched to a gene. The CDR3 extends over 16 amino acids. CDR3 sequence (DNA): TGTGCCTGGAGTGCGACTAGCGGGAGGGCCTCAGATACGCAGTATTTT. Encoded protein: CAWSATSGRASDTQYF.

V usage is TRBV5-5 and J usage is TRBJ1-5; 7 bases match TRBD1. CDR3 length: 15 residues. CDR1 and CDR2 from the germline V gene are SGHKS and YYEKEE (reference sequence). J lost 6 bases, V lost 2 bases, and 8 bases had no gene match. The CDR3 DNA reads TGTGCCAGCAGCTTAGCACAGGGGTGGGGTCAGCCCCAGCATTTT. This sequence encodes CASSLAQGWGQPQHF.